This T cell receptor (beta chain) was recovered during a study of identical twins. The V and J ends lost 0 bases and 8 bases respectively, with 11 bases between them. The germline V gene encodes CDR1 DFQATT and CDR2 SNEGSKA (reference sequence). CDR3 length equals 13 residues. TCRdb re-called the 5' RACE reads with MiXCR, one entry per CDR3 protein. The table lists 410,000 or so distinct CDR3 sequences, less than 20% of them singletons, with 12% in the top ten. The TCR was taken from a man aged 50 or older in good health. What was sequenced was naive T cells sorted from blood. The V gene is TRBV20-1, the J gene TRBJ2-1; D is unclear. The CDR3 sequence: CSARDPYNHEQFF. Here the CDR3 DNA reads TGCAGTGCTAGAGACCCCTATAACCATGAGCAGTTCTTC.